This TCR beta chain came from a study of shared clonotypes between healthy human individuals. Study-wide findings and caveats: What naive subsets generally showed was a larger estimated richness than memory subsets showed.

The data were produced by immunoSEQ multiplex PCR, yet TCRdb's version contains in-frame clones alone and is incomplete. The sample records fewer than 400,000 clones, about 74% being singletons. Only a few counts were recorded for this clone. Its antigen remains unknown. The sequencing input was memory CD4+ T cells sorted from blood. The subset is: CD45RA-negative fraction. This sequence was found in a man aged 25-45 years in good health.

Here the CDR3 reads CASSLAMTDTQYF. The DNA of the CDR3 is TGTGCCAGCAGCTTAGCAATGACAGATACGCAGTATTTT. The chain combines TRBV11-2 with TRBJ2-3; D not certain. V was trimmed by 1 base and J by 3 bases, leaving 5 bases between them. Germline CDR1 SGHAT, CDR2 FQNNGV. The CDR3 is 13 amino acids. Filled out from reference TRBV11-2 and TRBJ2-3, the complete variable domain reads EAGVAQSPRYKIIEKRQSVAFWCNPISGHATLYWYQQILGQGPKLLIQFQNNGVVDDSQLPKDRFSAERLKGVDSTLKIQPAKLEDSAVYLCASSLAMTDTQYFGPGTRLTVL.